This is a list of T cell receptor beta chains from one sample in a study of OX40 agonist ivuxolimab in advanced cancers. The data were produced by immunoSEQ multiplex PCR, yet TCRdb's version contains in-frame clones alone and is incomplete. The sample holds under 50,000 clones, around 86% seen once. Sequencing was performed on CD4+ or CD8+ T cells sorted from blood, taken in a trial of the OX40 agonist ivuxolimab. Every receptor here comes from an adult with an advanced solid tumor such as melanoma, head and neck, liver or kidney cancer. CDR3s include the opening cysteine and the closing phenylalanine or tryptophan. The order of the fields is CDR3 DNA, CDR3 protein, V gene, J gene, D gene, clone size. A D gene is named only where the DNA matches it firmly. Not every row has a clone size; where given, it reads once, few, many or a size class.

TGTGCCAGTCTGACAGAGAACACCGGGGAGCTGTTTTTT	CASLTENTGELFF	TRBV19	TRBJ2-2	.	.
TGTGCCAGCAGCTTAGCAACGGGTAGTGAAGCTTTCTTT	CASSLATGSEAFF	TRBV7-8	TRBJ1-1	.	.
TGCGCCAGCAGCTCTAGCTCCGGCGAGCAGTACTTC	CASSSSSGEQYF	TRBV10-2	TRBJ2-7	.	.
TGTGCCAGCAGTTTATACCAGCCAGCGGGAGCGGGGACCGGGGAGCTGTTTTTT	CASSLYQPAGAGTGELFF	TRBV27	TRBJ2-2	TRBD2	.
TGTGCCAGCAGCTTGGACTGGGAAAACATTCAGTACTTC	CASSLDWENIQYF	TRBV5-5	TRBJ2-4	.	.
TGTGCCAGAAGCTTTCCCGGGACACCGATAGGGCCCCAGCATTTT	CARSFPGTPIGPQHF	TRBV5-3	TRBJ1-5	.	.
TGCGCCAGCAGCCAAGGGCCGGGACAGTATCAGCCCCAGCATTTT	CASSQGPGQYQPQHF	TRBV4-1	TRBJ1-5	TRBD1	.
TGCAGCGTCGGCGGGACTAGGTACGAGCAGTACTTC	CSVGGTRYEQYF	TRBV29-1	TRBJ2-7	TRBD2	once
TGTGCCAGCAGTTACTCCGGACAGGGGTCACCCCTCCACTTT	CASSYSGQGSPLHF	TRBV6-6	TRBJ1-6	TRBD1	.
TGTGCCAGCAGTTACTCGGCAGGGGATGTCAACACTGAAGCTTTCTTT	CASSYSAGDVNTEAFF	TRBV6-5	TRBJ1-1	.	.
TGTGCCAGCACCTCCGACAGGACGGCGAACACCGGGGAGCTGTTTTTT	CASTSDRTANTGELFF	TRBV27	TRBJ2-2	.	.
TGTGCCAGCAGCGCCGGGACAGGGCCCGGGCGGGGCTACACCTTC	CASSAGTGPGRGYTF	TRBV9	TRBJ1-2	TRBD1	.
TGTGCCAGCAGTTCCTCGGACCCGATGGGCGGGGAGCTGTTTTTT	CASSSSDPMGGELFF	TRBV27	TRBJ2-2	.	.
TGCGCCAGCAGCTCCGGACTAGCGGGAGTTCTCTACAATGAGCAGTTCTTC	CASSSGLAGVLYNEQFF	TRBV5-1	TRBJ2-1	TRBD2	.
TGCGCCAGCAGCTTCTGGGACCCACCTTGGGTAGAAAGCTACACCTTC	CASSFWDPPWVESYTF	TRBV5-1	TRBJ1-2	.	.
TGTGCCAGTAGTATAGACCGCTCAGATACGCAGTATTTT	CASSIDRSDTQYF	TRBV19	TRBJ2-3	.	once
TGTGCCAGTAGTATGGGCGGCTACTACGAGCAGTACTTC	CASSMGGYYEQYF	TRBV19	TRBJ2-7	.	.
TGTGCCAGCGCGGGCCTTTTGTACAATGAGCAGTTCTTC	CASAGLLYNEQFF	TRBV28	TRBJ2-1	.	once
TGTGCCAGTAGTTCGCAGCGGAACACTGAAGCTTTCTTT	CASSSQRNTEAFF	TRBV19	TRBJ1-1	.	.
TGTGCCAGCAGCGTAGAACAGGGGCCAGATACGCAGTATTTT	CASSVEQGPDTQYF	TRBV9	TRBJ2-3	TRBD1	.
TGTGCCAGCAGTCCTACTAGCGGTCAAGAGACCCAGTACTTC	CASSPTSGQETQYF	TRBV6-5	TRBJ2-5	TRBD2	.
TGTGCCAGTAGTATTGGGCAGATGCGGGGCTACACCTTC	CASSIGQMRGYTF	TRBV19	TRBJ1-2	.	once
TGTGCCAGTAGTATTGCGGAGGAAATTTACAATGAGCAGTTCTTC	CASSIAEEIYNEQFF	TRBV19	TRBJ2-1	.	.
TGTGCCAGCAGCTTATCGAGTCGACGAAACACTGAAGCTTTCTTT	CASSLSSRRNTEAFF	TRBV7-9	TRBJ1-1	.	.
TGCAGCGTTGAAACGGCTAGCGAAATCACAGATACGCAGTATTTT	CSVETASEITDTQYF	TRBV29-1	TRBJ2-3	.	once
TGTGCCAGCAGCTTAGGGCCGTTATTCTCTGGGGCCAACGTCCTGACTTTC	CASSLGPLFSGANVLTF	TRBV11-1	TRBJ2-6	.	.
TGTGCCAGCAGCATAGGACAGGGCCATAAGGCTTTCTTT	CASSIGQGHKAFF	TRBV5-6	TRBJ1-1	TRBD1	.